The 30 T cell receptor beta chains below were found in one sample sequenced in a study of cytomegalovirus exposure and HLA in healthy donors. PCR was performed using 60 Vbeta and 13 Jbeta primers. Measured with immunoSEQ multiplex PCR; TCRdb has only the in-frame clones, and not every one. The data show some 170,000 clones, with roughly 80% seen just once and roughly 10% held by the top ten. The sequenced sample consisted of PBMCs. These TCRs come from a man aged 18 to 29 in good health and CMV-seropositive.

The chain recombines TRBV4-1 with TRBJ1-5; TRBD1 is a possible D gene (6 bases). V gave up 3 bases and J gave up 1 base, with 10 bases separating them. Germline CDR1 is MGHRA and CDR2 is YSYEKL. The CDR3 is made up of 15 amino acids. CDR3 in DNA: TGCGCCAGCAGCCACCGAACAGGGAGCAATCAGCCCCAGCATTTT. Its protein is CASSHRTGSNQPQHF.

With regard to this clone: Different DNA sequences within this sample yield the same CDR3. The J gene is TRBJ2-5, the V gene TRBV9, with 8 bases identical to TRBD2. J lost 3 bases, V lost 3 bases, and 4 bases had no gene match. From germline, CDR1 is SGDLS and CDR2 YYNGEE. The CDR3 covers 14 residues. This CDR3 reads CASSDPGLEETQYF. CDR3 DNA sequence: TGTGCCAGCAGCGACCCGGGACTAGAAGAGACCCAGTACTTC.

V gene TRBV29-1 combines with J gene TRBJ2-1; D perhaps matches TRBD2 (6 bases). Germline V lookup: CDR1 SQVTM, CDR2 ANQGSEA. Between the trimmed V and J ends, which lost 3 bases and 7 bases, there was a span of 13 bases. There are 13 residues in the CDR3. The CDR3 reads CSVEVGGGNEQFF. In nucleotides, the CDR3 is TGCAGCGTTGAGGTGGGGGGTGGGAATGAGCAGTTCTTC.

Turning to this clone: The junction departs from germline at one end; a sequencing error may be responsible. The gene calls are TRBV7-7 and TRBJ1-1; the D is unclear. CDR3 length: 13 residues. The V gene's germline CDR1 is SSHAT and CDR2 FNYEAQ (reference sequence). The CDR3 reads CASSRDTNTEAFF. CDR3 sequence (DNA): TGTGCTAGCAGCCGAGACACGAACACTGAAGCTTTCTTT.

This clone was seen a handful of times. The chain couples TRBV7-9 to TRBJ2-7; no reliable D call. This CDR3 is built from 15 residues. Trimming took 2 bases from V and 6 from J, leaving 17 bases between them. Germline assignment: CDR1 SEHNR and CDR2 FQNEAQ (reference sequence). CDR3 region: CASSLSQRVPSEQYF. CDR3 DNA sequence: TGTGCCAGCAGCTTATCCCAGCGTGTCCCCTCCGAGCAGTACTTC.

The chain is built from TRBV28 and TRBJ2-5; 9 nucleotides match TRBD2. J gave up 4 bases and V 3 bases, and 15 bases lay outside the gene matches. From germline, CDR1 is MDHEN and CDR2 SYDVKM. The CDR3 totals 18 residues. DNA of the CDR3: TGTGCCAGCAGTTTGCAACTAGCGGGCCCCCGAGAGGGAGAGACCCAGTACTTC. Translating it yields CASSLQLAGPREGETQYF.

The CDR3 nucleotides read TGTGCCAGCAGCTTAGTCCGGGTGGAGAGGGGGCGTCCCGAAGCTTTCTTT. Its translation is CASSLVRVERGRPEAFF. The genes are TRBV7-3 and TRBJ1-1; 7 bases map to TRBD1. The CDR3 has 17 amino acids. After removal of 2 bases from V and 8 bases from J, the junction contained 17 bases not matched to a gene. The germline gives CDR1 SGHTA, CDR2 FQGTGA.

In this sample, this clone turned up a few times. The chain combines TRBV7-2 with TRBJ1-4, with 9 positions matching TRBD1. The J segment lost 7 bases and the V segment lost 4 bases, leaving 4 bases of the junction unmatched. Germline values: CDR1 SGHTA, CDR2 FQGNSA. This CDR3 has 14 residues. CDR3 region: CASSSDRGFEKLFF. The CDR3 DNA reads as TGTGCCAGCAGCTCCGACAGGGGGTTTGAAAAACTGTTTTTT. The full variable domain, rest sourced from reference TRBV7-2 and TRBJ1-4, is GAGVSQSPSNKVTEKGKDVELRCDPISGHTALYWYRQSLGQGLEFLIYFQGNSAPDKSGLPSDRFSAERTGGSVSTLTIQRTQQEDSAVYLCASSSDRGFEKLFFGSGTQLSVL.

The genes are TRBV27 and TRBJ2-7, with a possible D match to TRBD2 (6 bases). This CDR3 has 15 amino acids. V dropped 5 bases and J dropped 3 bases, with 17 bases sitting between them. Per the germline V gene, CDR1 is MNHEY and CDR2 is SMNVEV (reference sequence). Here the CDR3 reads CASSRNSGGSYEQYF. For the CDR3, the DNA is TGTGCCAGCAGTAGAAATAGTGGGGGGAGCTACGAGCAGTACTTC.

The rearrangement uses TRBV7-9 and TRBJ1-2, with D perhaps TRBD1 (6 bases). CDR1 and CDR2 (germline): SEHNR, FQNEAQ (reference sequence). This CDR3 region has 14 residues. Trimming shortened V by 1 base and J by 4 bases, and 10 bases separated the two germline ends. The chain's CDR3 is CASSLGQEFYGYTF. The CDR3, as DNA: TGTGCCAGCAGCTTAGGACAGGAGTTCTATGGCTACACCTTC. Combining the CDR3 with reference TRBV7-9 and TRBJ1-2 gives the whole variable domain DTGVSQNPRHKITKRGQNVTFRCDPISEHNRLYWYRQTLGQGPEFLTYFQNEAQLEKSRLLSDRFSAERPKGSFSTLEIQRTEQGDSAMYLCASSLGQEFYGYTFGSGTRLTVV.

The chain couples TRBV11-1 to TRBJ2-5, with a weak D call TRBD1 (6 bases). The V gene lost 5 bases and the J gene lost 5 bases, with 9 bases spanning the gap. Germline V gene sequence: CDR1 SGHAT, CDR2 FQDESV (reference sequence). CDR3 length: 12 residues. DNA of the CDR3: TGTGCCAGCAGCCCAGGGGTGGAGACCCAGTACTTC. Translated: CASSPGVETQYF.

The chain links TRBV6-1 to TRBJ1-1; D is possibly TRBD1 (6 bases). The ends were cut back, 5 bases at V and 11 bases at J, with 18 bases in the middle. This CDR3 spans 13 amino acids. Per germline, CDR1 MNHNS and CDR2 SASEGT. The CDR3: CASSRSGGGEAFF. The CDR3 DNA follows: TGTGCCAGCAGTCGGTCTGGGGGCGGTGAGGCTTTCTTT.

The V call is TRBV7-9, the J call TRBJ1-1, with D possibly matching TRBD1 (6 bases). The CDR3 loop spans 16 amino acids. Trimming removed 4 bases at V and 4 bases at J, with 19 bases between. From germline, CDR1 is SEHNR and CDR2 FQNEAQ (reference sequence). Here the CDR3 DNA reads TGTGCCAGCAGCTCGAAGGGGGGGTTTGCTGGCACTGAAGCTTTCTTT. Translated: CASSSKGGFAGTEAFF.

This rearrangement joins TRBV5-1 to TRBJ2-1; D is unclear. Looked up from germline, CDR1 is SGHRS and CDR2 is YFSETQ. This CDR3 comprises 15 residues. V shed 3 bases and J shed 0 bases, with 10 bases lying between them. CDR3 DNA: TGCGCCAGCAGCTACGACCGGAGCTCCTACAATGAGCAGTTCTTC. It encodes CASSYDRSSYNEQFF. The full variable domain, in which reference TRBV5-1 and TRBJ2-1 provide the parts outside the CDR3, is KAGVTQTPRYLIKTRGQQVTLSCSPISGHRSVSWYQQTPGQGLQFLFEYFSETQRNKGNFPGRFSGRQFSNSRSEMNVSTLELGDSALYLCASSYDRSSYNEQFFGPGTRLTVL.

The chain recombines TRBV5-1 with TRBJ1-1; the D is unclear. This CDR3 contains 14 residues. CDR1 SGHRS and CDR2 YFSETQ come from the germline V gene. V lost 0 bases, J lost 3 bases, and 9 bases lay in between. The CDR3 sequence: CASSLAGFDTEAFF. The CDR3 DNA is TGCGCCAGCAGCTTGGCCGGTTTCGACACTGAAGCTTTCTTT.

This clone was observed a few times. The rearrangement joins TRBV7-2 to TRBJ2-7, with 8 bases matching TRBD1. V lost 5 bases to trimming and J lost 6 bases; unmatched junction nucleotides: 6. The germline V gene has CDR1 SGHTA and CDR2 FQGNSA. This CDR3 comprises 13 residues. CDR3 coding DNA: TGTGCCAGCAGCCCGGGACAGGCGGGCGAGCAGTACTTC. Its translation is CASSPGQAGEQYF.

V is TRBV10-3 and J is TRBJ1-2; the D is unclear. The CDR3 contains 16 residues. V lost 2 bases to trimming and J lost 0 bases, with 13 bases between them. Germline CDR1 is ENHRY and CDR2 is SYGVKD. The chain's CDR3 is CAISEDSTVTNYGYTF. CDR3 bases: TGTGCCATCAGTGAGGATTCTACAGTCACTAACTATGGCTACACCTTC.

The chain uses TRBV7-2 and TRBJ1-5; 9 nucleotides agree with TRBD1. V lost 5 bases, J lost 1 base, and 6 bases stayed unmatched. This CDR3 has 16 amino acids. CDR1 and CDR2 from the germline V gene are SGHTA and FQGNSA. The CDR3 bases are TGTGCCAGCAGCCACGGACAGGGGATGAGCAATCAGCCCCAGCATTTT. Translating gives CASSHGQGMSNQPQHF.

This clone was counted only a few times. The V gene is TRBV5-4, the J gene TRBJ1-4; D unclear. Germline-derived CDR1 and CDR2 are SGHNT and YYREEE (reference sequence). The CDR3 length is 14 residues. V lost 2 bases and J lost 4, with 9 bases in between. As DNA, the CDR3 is TGTGCCAGCAGCTTAAGACACGGTAATGAAAAACTGTTTTTT. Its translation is CASSLRHGNEKLFF.

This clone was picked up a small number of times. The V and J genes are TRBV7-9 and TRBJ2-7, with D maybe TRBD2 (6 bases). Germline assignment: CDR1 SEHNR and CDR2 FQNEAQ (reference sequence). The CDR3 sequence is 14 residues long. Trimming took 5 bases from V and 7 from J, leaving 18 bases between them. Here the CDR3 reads CASSPVAASVEQYF. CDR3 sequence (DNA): TGTGCCAGCAGCCCTGTAGCGGCTTCGGTAGAGCAGTACTTC.

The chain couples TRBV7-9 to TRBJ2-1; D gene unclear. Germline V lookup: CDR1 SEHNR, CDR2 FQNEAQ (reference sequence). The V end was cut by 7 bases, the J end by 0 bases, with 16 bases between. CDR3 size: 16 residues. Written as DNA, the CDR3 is TGTGCCAGCAACTACCTTCCTAGGAGCTCCTACAATGAGCAGTTCTTC. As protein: CASNYLPRSSYNEQFF.

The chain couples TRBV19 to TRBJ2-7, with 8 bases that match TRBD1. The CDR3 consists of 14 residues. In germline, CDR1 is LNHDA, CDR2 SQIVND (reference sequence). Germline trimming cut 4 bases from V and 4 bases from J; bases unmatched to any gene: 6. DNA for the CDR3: TGTGCCAGTAGTACCGGGACAGGAATTTACGAGCAGTACTTC. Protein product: CASSTGTGIYEQYF.

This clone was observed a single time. The CDR3 DNA reads TGTGCCAGCAGTATCCAAGGGGGTCACTACGAGCAGTACTTC. Protein product: CASSIQGGHYEQYF. The chain combines TRBV6-1 with TRBJ2-7; TRBD1 might be the D (6 bases). Trimming removed 5 bases from V and 3 bases from J, with 14 bases in between. Germline lookup yields CDR1 MNHNS and CDR2 SASEGT. This CDR3 is built from 14 residues.

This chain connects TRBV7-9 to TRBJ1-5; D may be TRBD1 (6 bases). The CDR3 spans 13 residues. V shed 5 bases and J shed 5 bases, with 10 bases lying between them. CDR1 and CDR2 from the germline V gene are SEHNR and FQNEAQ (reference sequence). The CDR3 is CASSQDRHQPQHF. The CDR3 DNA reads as TGTGCCAGCAGCCAGGACAGACATCAGCCCCAGCATTTT.

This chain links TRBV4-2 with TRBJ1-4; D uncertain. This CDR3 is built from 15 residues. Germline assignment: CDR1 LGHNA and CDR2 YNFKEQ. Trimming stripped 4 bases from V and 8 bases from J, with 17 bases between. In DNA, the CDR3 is TGTGCCAGCAGCCTAGGTGACGGGGAAGAAGAAAAACTGTTTTTT. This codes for CASSLGDGEEEKLFF.

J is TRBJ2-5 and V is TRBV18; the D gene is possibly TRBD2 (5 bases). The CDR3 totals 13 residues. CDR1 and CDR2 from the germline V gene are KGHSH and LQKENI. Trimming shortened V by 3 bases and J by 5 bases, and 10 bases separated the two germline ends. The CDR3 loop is CASSPTPGETQYF. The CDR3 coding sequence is TGTGCCAGCTCACCGACCCCGGGGGAGACCCAGTACTTC.

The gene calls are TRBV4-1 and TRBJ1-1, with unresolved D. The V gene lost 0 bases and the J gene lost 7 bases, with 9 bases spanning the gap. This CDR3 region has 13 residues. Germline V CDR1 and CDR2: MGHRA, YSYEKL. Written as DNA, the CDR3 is TGCGCCAGCAGCCAAGATCCGTACGGTGAAGCTTTCTTT. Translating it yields CASSQDPYGEAFF.

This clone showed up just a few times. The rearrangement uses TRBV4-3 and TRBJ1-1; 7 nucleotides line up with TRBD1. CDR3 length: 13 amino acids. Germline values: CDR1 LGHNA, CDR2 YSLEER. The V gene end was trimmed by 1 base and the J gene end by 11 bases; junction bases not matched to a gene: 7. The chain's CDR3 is CASSQVQGWGAFF. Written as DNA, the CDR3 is TGCGCCAGCAGCCAAGTACAGGGGTGGGGCGCTTTCTTT.

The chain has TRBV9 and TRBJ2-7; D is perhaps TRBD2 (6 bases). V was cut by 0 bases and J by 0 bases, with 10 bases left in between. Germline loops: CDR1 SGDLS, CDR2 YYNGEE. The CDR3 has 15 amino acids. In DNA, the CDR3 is TGTGCCAGCAGCGTAGGACAGACTAGCTCCTACGAGCAGTACTTC. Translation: CASSVGQTSSYEQYF. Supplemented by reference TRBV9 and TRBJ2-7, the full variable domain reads DSGVTQTPKHLITATGQRVTLRCSPRSGDLSVYWYQQSLDQGLQFLIQYYNGEERAKGNILERFSAQQFPDLHSELNLSSLELGDSALYFCASSVGQTSSYEQYFGPGTRLTVT.

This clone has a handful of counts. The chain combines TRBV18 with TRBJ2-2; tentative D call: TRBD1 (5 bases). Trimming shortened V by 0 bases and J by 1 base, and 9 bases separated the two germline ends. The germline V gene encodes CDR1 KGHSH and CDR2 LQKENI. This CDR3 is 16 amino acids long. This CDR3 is CASSPPSGWNTGELFF. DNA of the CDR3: TGTGCCAGCTCACCACCATCAGGGTGGAACACCGGGGAGCTGTTTTTT. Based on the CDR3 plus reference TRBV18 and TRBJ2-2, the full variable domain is NAGVMQNPRHLVRRRGQEARLRCSPMKGHSHVYWYRQLPEEGLKFMVYLQKENIIDESGMPKERFSAEFPKEGPSILRIQQVVRGDSAAYFCASSPPSGWNTGELFFGEGSRLTVL.